One sample yielded the 12 T cell receptor beta chains listed below, sequenced in a study of OX40 agonist ivuxolimab in advanced cancers. Profiling relied on immunoSEQ multiplex PCR, and the TCRdb table lists in-frame clones only, not all of them. The table has about 100,000 clones, approximately 90% seen once. This sample comprised CD4+ or CD8+ T cells sorted from blood, obtained in a trial of the OX40 agonist ivuxolimab. The receptor source for this set is an adult with an advanced solid tumor such as melanoma, head and neck, liver or kidney cancer.

The V gene is TRBV6-5, the J gene TRBJ1-1, with D unclear. CDR1 and CDR2 from the germline V gene are MNHEY and SVGAGI. This CDR3 region has 13 residues. V was clipped by 5 bases and J by 1 base, with 8 bases between them. CDR3 region: CASSAQRNTEAFF. For the CDR3, the DNA is TGTGCCAGCAGTGCCCAGAGGAACACTGAAGCTTTCTTT.

V and J are TRBV18 and TRBJ1-1; D not certain. CDR3 length: 15 amino acids. Trimming took off 2 bases at V and 2 bases at J, with 12 bases between the two ends. Germline values: CDR1 KGHSH, CDR2 LQKENI. The CDR3 protein is CASSPLAGENTEAFF. CDR3 nucleotides: TGTGCCAGCTCACCATTGGCAGGAGAAAACACTGAAGCTTTCTTT.

The rearrangement links TRBV19 to TRBJ1-1; D remains unclear. Germline V gene lookup returns CDR1 LNHDA and CDR2 SQIVND (reference sequence). CDR3 length equals 14 residues. Between the trimmed V and J ends, which lost 7 bases and 1 base, there was a span of 13 bases. CDR3 protein: CASNEGPGNTEAFF. The CDR3 region has the DNA TGTGCCAGTAACGAAGGACCGGGGAACACTGAAGCTTTCTTT.

The chain couples TRBV6-5 to TRBJ1-1; no definite D call. V lost 8 bases and J lost 8, with 12 bases in between. Germline V CDR1 and CDR2: MNHEY, SVGAGI. The CDR3 consists of 11 residues. The CDR3 DNA sequence: TGTGCCAGCTTCGAGGCGGGAGAAGCTTTCTTT. This encodes CASFEAGEAFF.

V and J are TRBV28 and TRBJ1-1; D unclear. CDR3 length: 11 amino acids. Germline CDR1 is MDHEN and CDR2 is SYDVKM. V was shortened by 7 bases and J by 7 bases, with 10 bases between the two germline ends. CDR3 sequence reads: CASKKDLEAFF. CDR3 sequence (DNA): TGTGCCAGCAAGAAGGACCTTGAAGCTTTCTTT. The whole variable domain, filled in from reference TRBV28 and TRBJ1-1, reads DVKVTQSSRYLVKRTGEKVFLECVQDMDHENMFWYRQDPGLGLRLIYFSYDVKMKEKGDIPEGYSVSREKKERFSLILESASTNQTSMYLCASKKDLEAFFGQGTRLTVV.

The chain is built from TRBV11-2 and TRBJ2-1; 11 bases line up with TRBD2. J was trimmed by 2 bases and V by 5 bases; bases with no gene match: 14. The germline CDR1 and CDR2 sequences are SGHAT and FQNNGV. The CDR3 is made up of 19 amino acids. The DNA for the CDR3 is TGTGCCAGCAGCGTACAGTCCGCGACTAGCGGGAAAACCTACAATGAGCAGTTCTTC. As protein: CASSVQSATSGKTYNEQFF.

V and J are TRBV5-1 and TRBJ1-3; TRBD1 is a possible D gene (6 bases). The V and J ends lost 1 base and 4 bases respectively, with 21 bases between them. CDR1 is SGHRS and CDR2 is YFSETQ in the germline V gene. CDR3 size: 18 residues. Here the CDR3 DNA reads TGCGCCAGCAGCTTGCCCTCCAGGGACGGGGGGCCCGGAAACACCATATATTTT. Translating it yields CASSLPSRDGGPGNTIYF. The whole variable domain, filled in from reference TRBV5-1 and TRBJ1-3, reads KAGVTQTPRYLIKTRGQQVTLSCSPISGHRSVSWYQQTPGQGLQFLFEYFSETQRNKGNFPGRFSGRQFSNSRSEMNVSTLELGDSALYLCASSLPSRDGGPGNTIYFGEGSWLTVV.

The CDR3 bases are TGTGCCAGCAGTGTTCCGACTAGCGGGGGCGACATTTTAGGAGAGACCCAGTACTTC. Amino acid sequence: CASSVPTSGGDILGETQYF. The rearrangement links TRBV2 to TRBJ2-5, with 12 bases matching TRBD2. This CDR3 contains 19 residues. CDR1 SNHLY and CDR2 FYNNEI come from the germline V gene. The junction had 16 bases not matched to a gene; V was cut back by 4 bases and J by 4 bases. Together with reference TRBV2 and TRBJ2-5, the CDR3 gives the full variable domain: EPEVTQTPSHQVTQMGQEVILRCVPISNHLYFYWYRQILGQKVEFLVSFYNNEISEKSEIFDDQFSVERPDGSNFTLKIRSTKLEDSAMYFCASSVPTSGGDILGETQYFGPGTRLLVL.

The chain uses TRBV7-9 and TRBJ2-1; 9 nucleotides agree with TRBD2. The CDR3 runs 16 residues. J gave up 11 bases and V 4 bases, and 15 bases lay outside the gene matches. Germline V gene sequence: CDR1 SEHNR, CDR2 FQNEAQ (reference sequence). CDR3 loop: CASSSMGGTSPTKQFF. CDR3 DNA: TGTGCCAGCAGCTCCATGGGCGGGACTAGCCCCACCAAGCAGTTCTTC.

The CDR3 reads CASSHIYFLGANFNYGYTF. DNA for the CDR3: TGCGCCAGCAGCCACATTTATTTCTTGGGGGCCAACTTTAACTATGGCTACACCTTC. The chain is built from TRBV23-1 and TRBJ1-2; a weak D match, TRBD1 (6 bases). TRBV23-1 is an open reading frame, and its role is uncertain. Trimming removed 6 bases at V and 1 base at J, with 27 bases between. This CDR3 is built from 19 residues.

The chain is built from TRBV5-4 and TRBJ1-1; 11 bases agree with TRBD1. CDR3 length equals 15 residues. V lost 4 bases and J lost 2; bases outside the gene matches: 4. The germline V gene encodes CDR1 SGHNT and CDR2 YYREEE (reference sequence). The DNA of the CDR3 is TGTGCCAGCAGCCTACGGACAGGGGGCAACACTGAAGCTTTCTTT. It yields the protein CASSLRTGGNTEAFF.

The chain combines TRBV29-1 with TRBJ2-6, with D uncertain. The CDR3 loop spans 14 amino acids. Trimming pared 4 bases from V and 0 bases from J, leaving 7 bases between. Germline CDR1 is SQVTM and CDR2 is ANQGSEA. The CDR3 sequence: CSVGRTSGANVLTF. CDR3 DNA sequence: TGCAGCGTTGGGCGGACCTCTGGGGCCAACGTCCTGACTTTC.